This T cell receptor beta chain was profiled in a study of blood T cell repertoires in COVID-19. Study overall: Acute and convalescent COVID-19 specimens originated in the United States, Italy and Spain. From T cells, B-cell-depleted T cells, or PBMCs came the material, which was cDNA or gDNA.

Original processing methods: Estimation of nucleated cell counts relied on the amplification of reference gene primers. The repertoire was sequenced with immunoSEQ multiplex PCR; TCRdb's copy has only in-frame clones and lacks some. That table is the source of V, J and clone size, and D and trimming were worked out from the DNA. The repertoire holds approximately 250,000 clones, with 86% as singletons. Germline assignment: CDR1 SGHAT and CDR2 FQNNGV. The CDR3 runs 15 residues. Trimming took 5 bases from V and 8 from J; bases not matched to a gene: 11. The receptor was derived from a middle-aged man with active or convalescent COVID-19. Source material: peripheral blood. The chain is built from TRBV11-2 and TRBJ1-2; 10 nucleotides match TRBD1. Written as DNA, the CDR3 is TGTGCCAGCAGCATCCTCGGACAGGGGGAATACGGCTACACCTTC. Amino acid sequence: CASSILGQGEYGYTF.